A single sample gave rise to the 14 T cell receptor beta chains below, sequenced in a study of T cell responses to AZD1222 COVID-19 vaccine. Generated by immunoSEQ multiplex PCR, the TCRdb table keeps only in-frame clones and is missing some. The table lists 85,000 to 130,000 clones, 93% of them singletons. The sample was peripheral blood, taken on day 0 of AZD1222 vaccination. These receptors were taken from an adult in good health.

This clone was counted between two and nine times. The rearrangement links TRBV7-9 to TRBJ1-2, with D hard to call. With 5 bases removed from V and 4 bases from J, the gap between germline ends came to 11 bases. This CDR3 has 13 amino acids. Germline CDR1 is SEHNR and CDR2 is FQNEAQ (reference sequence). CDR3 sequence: CASSPSLGYGYTF. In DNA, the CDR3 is TGTGCCAGCAGCCCGAGCTTAGGCTATGGCTACACCTTC.

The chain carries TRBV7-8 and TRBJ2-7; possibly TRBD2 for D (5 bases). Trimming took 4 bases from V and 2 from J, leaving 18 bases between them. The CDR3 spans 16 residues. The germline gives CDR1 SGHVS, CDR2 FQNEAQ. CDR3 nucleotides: TGTGCCAGCAGCTCTAAACTGGCGGGCACTCCCTACGAGCAGTACTTC. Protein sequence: CASSSKLAGTPYEQYF.

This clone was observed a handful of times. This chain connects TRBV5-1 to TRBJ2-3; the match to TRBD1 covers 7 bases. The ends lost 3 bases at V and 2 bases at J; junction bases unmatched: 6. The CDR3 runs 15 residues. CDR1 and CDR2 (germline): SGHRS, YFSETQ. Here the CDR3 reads CASSSRTGFTDTQYF. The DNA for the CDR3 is TGCGCCAGCAGCTCGAGGACAGGATTCACAGATACGCAGTATTTT.

Written as DNA, the CDR3 is TGTGCCAGCAGTTACTCGCACAGACCCATGAACACCGGGGAGCTGTTTTTT. This sequence encodes CASSYSHRPMNTGELFF. The chain joins TRBV6-2 or TRBV6-3 to TRBJ2-2; D unclear. CDR1 and CDR2 (germline): MNHEY, SVGEGT. The CDR3 length is 17 residues. Trimming removed 0 bases from V and 1 base from J, with 12 bases in between.

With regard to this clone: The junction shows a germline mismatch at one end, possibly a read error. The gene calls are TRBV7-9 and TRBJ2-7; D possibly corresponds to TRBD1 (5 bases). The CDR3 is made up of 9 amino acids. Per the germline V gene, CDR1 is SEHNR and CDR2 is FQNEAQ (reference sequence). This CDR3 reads CASSPQGNF. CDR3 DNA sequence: TGTGCCAGCAGCCCCCAGGGTAACTTC.

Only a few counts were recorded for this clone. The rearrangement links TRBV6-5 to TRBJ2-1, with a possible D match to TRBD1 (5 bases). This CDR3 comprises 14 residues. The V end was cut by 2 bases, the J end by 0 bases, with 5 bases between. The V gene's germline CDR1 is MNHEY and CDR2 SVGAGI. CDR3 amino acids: CASSYDSSYNEQFF. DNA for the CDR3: TGTGCCAGCAGTTACGACAGCTCCTACAATGAGCAGTTCTTC.

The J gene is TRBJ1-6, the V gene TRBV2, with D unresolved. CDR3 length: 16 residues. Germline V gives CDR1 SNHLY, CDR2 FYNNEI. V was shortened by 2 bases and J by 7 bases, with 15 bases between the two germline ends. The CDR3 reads CASSEFLPSGNSPLHF. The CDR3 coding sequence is TGTGCCAGCAGTGAATTTTTGCCCTCGGGGAATTCACCCCTCCACTTT.

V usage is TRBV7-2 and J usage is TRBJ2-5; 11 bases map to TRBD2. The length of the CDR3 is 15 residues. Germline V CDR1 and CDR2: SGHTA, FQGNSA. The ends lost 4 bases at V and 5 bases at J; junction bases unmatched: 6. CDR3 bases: TGTGCCAGCAGCTATACTAGCGGGAGCGGTGAGACCCAGTACTTC. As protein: CASSYTSGSGETQYF.

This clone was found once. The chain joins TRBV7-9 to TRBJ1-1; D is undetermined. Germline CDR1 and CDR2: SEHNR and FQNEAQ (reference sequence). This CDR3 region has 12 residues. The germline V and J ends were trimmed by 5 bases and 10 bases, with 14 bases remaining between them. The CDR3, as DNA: TGTGCCAGCAGCCCCCAGGCTGGGAGAGCTTTCTTT. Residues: CASSPQAGRAFF. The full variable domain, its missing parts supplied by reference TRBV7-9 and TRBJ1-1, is DTGVSQNPRHKITKRGQNVTFRCDPISEHNRLYWYRQTLGQGPEFLTYFQNEAQLEKSRLLSDRFSAERPKGSFSTLEIQRTEQGDSAMYLCASSPQAGRAFFGQGTRLTVV.

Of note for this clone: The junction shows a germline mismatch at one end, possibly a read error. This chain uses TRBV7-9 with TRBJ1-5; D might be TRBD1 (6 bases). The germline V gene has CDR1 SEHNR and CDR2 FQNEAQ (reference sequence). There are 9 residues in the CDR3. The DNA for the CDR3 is TGTGCCCGTGTTAGGGGGACCTTTTTT. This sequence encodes CARVRGTFF.

The CDR3 nucleotides read TGTGCCAGCAGCTTAGTTCAAGGCGGGGGCACTGAAGCTTTCTTT. Translated: CASSLVQGGGTEAFF. This chain joins TRBV11-2 and TRBJ1-1; maybe TRBD1 (5 bases). The germline V and J ends were trimmed by 1 base and 4 bases, with 13 bases remaining between them. The CDR3 is 15 residues long. Germline V gene data show CDR1 as SGHAT and CDR2 as FQNNGV. The whole variable domain, filled in from reference TRBV11-2 and TRBJ1-1, reads EAGVAQSPRYKIIEKRQSVAFWCNPISGHATLYWYQQILGQGPKLLIQFQNNGVVDDSQLPKDRFSAERLKGVDSTLKIQPAKLEDSAVYLCASSLVQGGGTEAFFGQGTRLTVV.

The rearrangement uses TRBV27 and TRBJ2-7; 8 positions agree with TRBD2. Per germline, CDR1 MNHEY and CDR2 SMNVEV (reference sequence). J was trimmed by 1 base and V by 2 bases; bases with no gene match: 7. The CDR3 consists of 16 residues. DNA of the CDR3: TGTGCCAGCAGTTTAGCTAGCGGGTCGGTTTCCTACGAGCAGTACTTC. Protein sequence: CASSLASGSVSYEQYF.

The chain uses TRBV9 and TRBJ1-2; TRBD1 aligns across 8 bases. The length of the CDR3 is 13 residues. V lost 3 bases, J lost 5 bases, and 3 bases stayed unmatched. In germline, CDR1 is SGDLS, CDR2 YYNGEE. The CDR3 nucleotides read TGTGCCAGCAGCGCCCAGGGGGCTTATGGCTACACCTTC. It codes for CASSAQGAYGYTF.

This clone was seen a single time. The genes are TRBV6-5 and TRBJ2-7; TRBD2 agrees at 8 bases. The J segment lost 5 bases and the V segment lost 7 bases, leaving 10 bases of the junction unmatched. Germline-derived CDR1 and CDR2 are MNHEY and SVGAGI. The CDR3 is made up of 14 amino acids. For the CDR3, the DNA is TGTGCCAGCAACGGACTAGCCCTGCCCCACGAGCAGTACTTC. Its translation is CASNGLALPHEQYF.